The 14 T cell receptor beta chains in this list originate from one sample, sequenced in a study of OX40 agonist ivuxolimab in advanced cancers. Generated by immunoSEQ multiplex PCR, the TCRdb table keeps only in-frame clones and is missing some. The sample yields 70,000 or so clones, roughly 87% seen once. The sample consisted of CD4+ or CD8+ T cells sorted from blood, taken in a trial of the OX40 agonist ivuxolimab. The receptors derive from an adult with an advanced solid tumor such as melanoma, head and neck, liver or kidney cancer.

The rearrangement links TRBV2 to TRBJ1-1; 10 nucleotides match TRBD1. From germline, CDR1 is SNHLY and CDR2 FYNNEI. Trimming at V came to 8 bases and at J to 6 bases, leaving 9 bases not matched to a gene. The CDR3 has 14 residues. DNA for the CDR3: TGTGCCAGCCGAACGGGACAGGGGATGGCTGAAGCTTTCTTT. Translating gives CASRTGQGMAEAFF.

V usage is TRBV28 and J usage is TRBJ2-7; D could derive from TRBD1 or TRBD2 (5 bases each). V was cut by 8 bases and J by 0 bases, with 11 bases left in between. This CDR3 is built from 13 residues. Per germline, CDR1 MDHEN and CDR2 SYDVKM. CDR3 amino acids: CASGTPSSYEQYF. CDR3 nucleotides: TGTGCCAGCGGGACGCCGAGCTCCTACGAGCAGTACTTC.

This clone has a count of ten or more. The chain carries TRBV19 and TRBJ1-4; TRBD1 is a possible D gene (6 bases). In germline, CDR1 is LNHDA, CDR2 SQIVND (reference sequence). This CDR3 contains 14 residues. V was pared by 6 bases and J by 5 bases, with 13 bases between. This CDR3 is CASRPADRNEKLFF. The CDR3 nucleotides read TGTGCCAGTAGACCGGCGGACAGAAATGAAAAACTGTTTTTT.

V gene TRBV5-4 combines with J gene TRBJ2-3, with D maybe TRBD2 (7 bases). Germline CDR1 and CDR2: SGHNT and YYREEE (reference sequence). The CDR3 length is 16 residues. Trimming took 0 bases from V and 6 from J, leaving 17 bases between them. This chain's CDR3 is CASSLALGGAPDTQYF. The CDR3 nucleotides are TGTGCCAGCAGCTTGGCTCTTGGGGGGGCGCCGGATACGCAGTATTTT.

The chain uses TRBV19 and TRBJ2-3; D remains ambiguous. This CDR3 has 11 residues. V dropped 6 bases and J dropped 7 bases, with 8 bases sitting between them. The germline V gene encodes CDR1 LNHDA and CDR2 SQIVND (reference sequence). CDR3 protein: CASSEWYTQYF. CDR3 sequence (DNA): TGTGCCAGTAGCGAGTGGTATACGCAGTATTTT.

This chain connects TRBV4-3 to TRBJ1-2; D is ambiguous. The CDR3 loop spans 16 amino acids. V was shortened by 3 bases and J by 8 bases, with 22 bases between the two germline ends. CDR1 and CDR2 (germline): LGHNA, YSLEER. The CDR3 spells CASSHETTRTVNGYTF. Here the CDR3 DNA reads TGCGCCAGCAGCCATGAGACGACCCGGACGGTCAACGGCTACACCTTC.

The CDR3 reads CASSPRVSGRNTEAFF. The DNA of the CDR3 is TGTGCCAGCAGTCCCAGGGTGTCGGGGCGCAACACTGAAGCTTTCTTT. V usage is TRBV27 and J usage is TRBJ1-1; possibly TRBD1 for D (5 bases). Germline lookup yields CDR1 MNHEY and CDR2 SMNVEV (reference sequence). V dropped 5 bases and J dropped 2 bases, with 18 bases sitting between them. There are 16 residues in the CDR3.

The genes are TRBV12-5 and TRBJ2-7; 9 bases are a match to TRBD1. Germline-derived CDR1 and CDR2 are LGHNT and FRNRAP. This CDR3 contains 14 residues. V lost 4 bases and J lost 4; bases outside the gene matches: 5. In DNA form, the CDR3 reads TGTGCTAGTGGTTCGACAGGGGGTCTATACGAGCAGTACTTC. Translating gives CASGSTGGLYEQYF.

The rearrangement links TRBV9 to TRBJ2-7; D is ambiguous. The germline V gene encodes CDR1 SGDLS and CDR2 YYNGEE. V shed 4 bases and J shed 0 bases, with 14 bases lying between them. The CDR3 consists of 15 residues. CDR3 sequence reads: CASSRLDTTSYEQYF. DNA for the CDR3: TGTGCCAGCAGCAGACTCGACACAACCTCCTACGAGCAGTACTTC.

This chain connects TRBV6-5 to TRBJ2-7; a weak D match, TRBD1 (5 bases). Per germline, CDR1 MNHEY and CDR2 SVGAGI. With 5 bases removed from V and 5 bases from J, the gap between germline ends came to 19 bases. CDR3 length equals 15 residues. CDR3 loop: CASSAQGKGWHEQYF. The CDR3 DNA reads as TGTGCCAGCAGTGCGCAAGGCAAGGGGTGGCACGAGCAGTACTTC.

The V call is TRBV25-1, the J call TRBJ1-2; D is perhaps TRBD1 (5 bases). Trimming pared 4 bases from V and 1 base from J, leaving 13 bases between. The CDR3 covers 15 residues. Per the germline V gene, CDR1 is MGHDK and CDR2 is SYGVNS. CDR3 sequence reads: CASSATGQGNYGYTF. The DNA of the CDR3 is TGTGCCAGCAGTGCGACCGGTCAGGGTAACTATGGCTACACCTTC.

The chain has TRBV27 and TRBJ1-1; tentatively, D is TRBD1 (6 bases). The ends were cut back, 1 base at V and 0 bases at J, with 6 bases in the middle. Germline V lookup: CDR1 MNHEY, CDR2 SMNVEV (reference sequence). The CDR3 extends over 14 amino acids. The CDR3 DNA reads TGTGCCAGCAGTTTATGGGGGCTGAACACTGAAGCTTTCTTT. This codes for CASSLWGLNTEAFF.

V and J are TRBV28 and TRBJ2-3; the D is unclear. Germline CDR1 reads MDHEN; CDR2 reads SYDVKM. This CDR3 is 13 amino acids long. The V and J ends lost 6 bases and 3 bases respectively, with 10 bases between them. CDR3 in DNA: TGTGCCAGCAGCACGGGCCCTACAGATACGCAGTATTTT. This translates into CASSTGPTDTQYF.

The chain joins TRBV7-9 to TRBJ2-7; 10 bases agree with TRBD1. Trimming at V came to 2 bases and at J to 5 bases, leaving 3 bases not matched to a gene. Germline CDR1 SEHNR, CDR2 FQNEAQ (reference sequence). The CDR3 loop spans 14 amino acids. The CDR3 DNA reads as TGTGCCAGCAGCTTAAGCGGACAGGGGGACGAGCAGTACTTC. Its protein product is CASSLSGQGDEQYF.